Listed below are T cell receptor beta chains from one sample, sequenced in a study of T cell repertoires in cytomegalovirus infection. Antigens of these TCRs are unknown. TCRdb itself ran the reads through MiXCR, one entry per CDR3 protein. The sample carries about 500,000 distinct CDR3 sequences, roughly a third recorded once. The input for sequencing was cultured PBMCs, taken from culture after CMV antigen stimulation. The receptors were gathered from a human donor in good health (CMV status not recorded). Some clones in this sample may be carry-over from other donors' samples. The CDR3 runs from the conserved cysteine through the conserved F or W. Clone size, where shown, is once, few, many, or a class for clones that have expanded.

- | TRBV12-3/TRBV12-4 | CASSYRGTTDTQYF
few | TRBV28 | CASSGGGLAKPEQFF
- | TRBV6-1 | CASTWTENNQPQHF
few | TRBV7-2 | CASSFVGGVNTGELFF
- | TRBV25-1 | CASSVAEYGYTF
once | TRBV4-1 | CASSQAREGAHYEQYF
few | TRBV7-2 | CASSPSMRQFF
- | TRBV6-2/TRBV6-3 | CASSGQGRISPLHF
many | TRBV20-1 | CSARDLRAGGTDTQYF
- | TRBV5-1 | CASSPISDPGELFF
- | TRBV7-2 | CASSLGGPGNEQFF
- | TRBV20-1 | CSASLTGRSNTEAFF
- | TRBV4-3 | CASSQAAGAVGEQFF
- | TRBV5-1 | CASSSGRGRKETQYF
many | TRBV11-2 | CASSDGLAGEFYEQYF
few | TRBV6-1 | CASSGGQGAVSETQYF
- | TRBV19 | CASSTLGQGSSYEQYF
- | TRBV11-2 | CASSLVEDTGELFF
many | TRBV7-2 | CASSLGLAGRGDYNEQFF
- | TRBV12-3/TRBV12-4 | CASSPRTGRGVLQETQYF
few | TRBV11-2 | CASLPLAIGWTGELFF
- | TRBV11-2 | CASSPTRRFRERNYGYTF
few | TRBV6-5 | CASSDSGLHEQYF
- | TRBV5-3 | CASSWAGLAPNTGELFF
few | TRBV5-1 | CASSLVGGTRQEKLFF
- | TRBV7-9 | CASSFGQGRFQETQYF
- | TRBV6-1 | CASKTSSRSGNEQFF
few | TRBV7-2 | CASSLLAVTDTQYF
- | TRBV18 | CASSPLKGATNYGYTF
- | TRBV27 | CASSSSDRSPYNEQFF
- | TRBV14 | CASSLIIAGGQETQYF